This T cell receptor (beta chain) appears in the sequencing data of a study of shared clonotypes between healthy human individuals. Profiled with immunoSEQ multiplex PCR; TCRdb holds only in-frame clones, not every one. The repertoire consists of about 2 million clones, with 95% occurring once and the leading ten covering 0.13%. Sequenced sample: naive CD4+ T cells sorted from blood. Subset meaning: CD45RA+ positively selected. The receptor comes from a man aged 18-30 years in good health.

DNA of the CDR3: TGCGCCAGCAGCTTGGTCACTAGCGGGGAGAACGAGCAGTACTTC. Amino acid sequence: CASSLVTSGENEQYF. This chain connects TRBV5-1 to TRBJ2-7; 10 bases map to TRBD2. The CDR3 is made up of 15 amino acids. Losses at the gene ends were 0 bases for V and 5 bases for J; bases not matched to a gene: 5. The germline V gene encodes CDR1 SGHRS and CDR2 YFSETQ. Full variable domain (missing parts from reference TRBV5-1 and TRBJ2-7): KAGVTQTPRYLIKTRGQQVTLSCSPISGHRSVSWYQQTPGQGLQFLFEYFSETQRNKGNFPGRFSGRQFSNSRSEMNVSTLELGDSALYLCASSLVTSGENEQYFGPGTRLTVT.